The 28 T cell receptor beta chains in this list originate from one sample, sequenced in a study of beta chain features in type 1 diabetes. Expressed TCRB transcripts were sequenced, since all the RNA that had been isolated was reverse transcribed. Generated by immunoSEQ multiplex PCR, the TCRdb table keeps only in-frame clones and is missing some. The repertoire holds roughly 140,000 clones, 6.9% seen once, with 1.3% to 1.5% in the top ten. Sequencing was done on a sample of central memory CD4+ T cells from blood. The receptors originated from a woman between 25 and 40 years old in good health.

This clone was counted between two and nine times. The DNA of the CDR3 is TGTGCCAGCAGCTTAGCGGGAGACACCGGGGAGCTGTTTTTT. Its translation is CASSLAGDTGELFF. V and J are TRBV7-3 and TRBJ2-2; 7 bases agree with TRBD2. The germline V gene encodes CDR1 SGHTA and CDR2 FQGTGA. J was trimmed by 3 bases and V by 2 bases; bases with no gene match: 0. The length of the CDR3 is 14 residues.

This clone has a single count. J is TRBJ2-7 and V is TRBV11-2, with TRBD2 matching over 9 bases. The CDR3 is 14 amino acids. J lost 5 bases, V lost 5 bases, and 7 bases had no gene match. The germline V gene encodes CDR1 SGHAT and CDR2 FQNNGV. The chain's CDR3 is CASSPWTSAHEQYF. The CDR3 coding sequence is TGTGCCAGCAGCCCCTGGACTAGCGCCCACGAGCAGTACTTC.

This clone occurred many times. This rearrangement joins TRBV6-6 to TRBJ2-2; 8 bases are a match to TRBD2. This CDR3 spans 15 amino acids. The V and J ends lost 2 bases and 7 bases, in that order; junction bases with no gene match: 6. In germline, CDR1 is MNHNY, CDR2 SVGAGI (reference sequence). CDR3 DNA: TGTGCCAGCAGTTACCAGCGGGAGTACGGCGGGGAGCTGTTTTTT. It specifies CASSYQREYGGELFF.

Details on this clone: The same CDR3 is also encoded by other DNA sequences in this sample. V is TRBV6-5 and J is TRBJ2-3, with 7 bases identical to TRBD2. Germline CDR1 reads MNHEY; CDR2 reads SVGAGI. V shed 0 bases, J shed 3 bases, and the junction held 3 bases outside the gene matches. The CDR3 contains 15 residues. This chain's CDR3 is CASSYSGGPTDTQYF. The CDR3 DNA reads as TGTGCCAGCAGTTACTCGGGAGGGCCGACAGATACGCAGTATTTT.

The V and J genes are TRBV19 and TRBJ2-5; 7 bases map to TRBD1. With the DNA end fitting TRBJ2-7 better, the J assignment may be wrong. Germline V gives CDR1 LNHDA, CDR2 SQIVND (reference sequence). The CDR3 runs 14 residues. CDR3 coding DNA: TGTGCCAGTAGTACTCGACAGGGTCCGGGCGAGCAGTACTTC. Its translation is CASSTRQGPGEQYF.

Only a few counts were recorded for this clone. The CDR3 is CATSRDSAWFF. CDR3 bases: TGTGCCACCAGCAGGGACTCGGCGTGGTTCTTC. The genes are TRBV15 and TRBJ2-1; possibly TRBD2 for D (5 bases). CDR3 length: 11 residues. V lost 3 bases, J lost 15 bases, and 12 bases lay in between. Germline V CDR1 and CDR2: LNHNV, YYDKDF (reference sequence).

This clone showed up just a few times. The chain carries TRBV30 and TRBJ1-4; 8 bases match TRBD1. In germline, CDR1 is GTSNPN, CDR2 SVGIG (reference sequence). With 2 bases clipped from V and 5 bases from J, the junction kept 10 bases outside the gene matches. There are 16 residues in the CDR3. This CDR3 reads CAWSHPGQEGNEKLFF. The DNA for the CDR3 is TGTGCCTGGAGTCACCCGGGACAGGAGGGGAATGAAAAACTGTTTTTT.

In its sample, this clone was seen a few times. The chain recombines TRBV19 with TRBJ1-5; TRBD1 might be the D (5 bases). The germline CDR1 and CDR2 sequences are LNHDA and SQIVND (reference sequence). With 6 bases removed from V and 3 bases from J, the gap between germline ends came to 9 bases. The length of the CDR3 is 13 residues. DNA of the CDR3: TGTGCCAGTAGCCGACAGTACAATCAGCCCCAGCATTTT. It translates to CASSRQYNQPQHF.

The CDR3 is CASSPDLGGTSNTEAFF. The CDR3 bases are TGTGCCAGCTCACCTGACCTAGGGGGTACTTCGAACACTGAAGCTTTCTTT. The chain recombines TRBV18 with TRBJ1-1; tentatively, D is TRBD1 (6 bases). V lost 3 bases and J lost 1, with 18 bases in between. Germline V lookup: CDR1 KGHSH, CDR2 LQKENI. CDR3 length equals 17 residues.

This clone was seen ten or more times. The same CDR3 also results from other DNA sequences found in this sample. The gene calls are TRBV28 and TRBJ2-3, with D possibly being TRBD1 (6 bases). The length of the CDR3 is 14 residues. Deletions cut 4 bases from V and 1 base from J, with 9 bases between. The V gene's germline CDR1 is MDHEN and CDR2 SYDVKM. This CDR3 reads CASSSGQRTDTQYF. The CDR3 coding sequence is TGTGCCAGCAGTTCAGGACAGCGCACAGATACGCAGTATTTT.

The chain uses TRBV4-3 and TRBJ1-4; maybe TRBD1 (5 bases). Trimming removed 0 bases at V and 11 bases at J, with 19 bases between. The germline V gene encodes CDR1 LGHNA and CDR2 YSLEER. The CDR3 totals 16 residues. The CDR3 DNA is TGCGCCAGCAGCCAAGATTGGGGCCCCGCAGGTTCCAAACTGTTTTTT. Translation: CASSQDWGPAGSKLFF.

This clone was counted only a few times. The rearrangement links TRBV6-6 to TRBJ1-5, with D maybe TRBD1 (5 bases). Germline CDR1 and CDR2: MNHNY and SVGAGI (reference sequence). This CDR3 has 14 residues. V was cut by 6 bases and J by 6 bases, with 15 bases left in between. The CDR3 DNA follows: TGTGCCAGCAGAGCGACCAGGGCCACTCAGCCCCAGCATTTT. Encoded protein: CASRATRATQPQHF.

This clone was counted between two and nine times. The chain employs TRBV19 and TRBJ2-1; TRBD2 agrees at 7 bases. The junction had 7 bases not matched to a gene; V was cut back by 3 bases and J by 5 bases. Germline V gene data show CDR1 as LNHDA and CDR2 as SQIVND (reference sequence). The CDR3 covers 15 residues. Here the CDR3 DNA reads TGTGCCAGTAGTATTCGGGGGGAGGACCACAATGAGCAGTTCTTC. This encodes CASSIRGEDHNEQFF.

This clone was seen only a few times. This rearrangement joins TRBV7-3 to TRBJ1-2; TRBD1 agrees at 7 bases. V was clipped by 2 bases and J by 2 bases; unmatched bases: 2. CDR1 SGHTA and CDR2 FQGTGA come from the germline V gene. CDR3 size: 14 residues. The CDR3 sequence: CASSLPGQNYGYTF. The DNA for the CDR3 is TGTGCCAGCAGCTTACCGGGACAGAACTATGGCTACACCTTC.

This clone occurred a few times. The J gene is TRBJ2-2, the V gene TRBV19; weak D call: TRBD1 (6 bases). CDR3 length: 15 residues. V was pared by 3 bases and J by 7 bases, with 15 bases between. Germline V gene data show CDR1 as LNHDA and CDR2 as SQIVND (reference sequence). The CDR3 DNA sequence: TGTGCCAGTAGTATTAGTCCAGGGGTCGGCGGGGAGCTGTTTTTT. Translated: CASSISPGVGGELFF.

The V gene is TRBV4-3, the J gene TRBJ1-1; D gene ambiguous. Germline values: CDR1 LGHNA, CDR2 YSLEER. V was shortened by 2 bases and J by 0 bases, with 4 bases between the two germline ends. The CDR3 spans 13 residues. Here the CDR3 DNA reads TGCGCCAGCAGCCAACTTTTGAACACTGAAGCTTTCTTT. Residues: CASSQLLNTEAFF.

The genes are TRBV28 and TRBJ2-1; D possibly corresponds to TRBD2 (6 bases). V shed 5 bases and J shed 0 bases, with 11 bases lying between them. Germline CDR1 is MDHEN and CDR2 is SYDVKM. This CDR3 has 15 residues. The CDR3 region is CASSAGPNSYNEQFF. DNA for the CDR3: TGTGCCAGCAGTGCGGGACCGAACTCCTACAATGAGCAGTTCTTC.

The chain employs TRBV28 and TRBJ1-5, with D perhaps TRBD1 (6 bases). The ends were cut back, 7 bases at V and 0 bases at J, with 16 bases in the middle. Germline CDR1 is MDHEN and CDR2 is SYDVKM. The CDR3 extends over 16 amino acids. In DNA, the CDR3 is TGTGCCAGCACCCGGGCAGGGGCTTATAGCAATCAGCCCCAGCATTTT. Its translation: CASTRAGAYSNQPQHF. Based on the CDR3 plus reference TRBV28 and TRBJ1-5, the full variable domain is DVKVTQSSRYLVKRTGEKVFLECVQDMDHENMFWYRQDPGLGLRLIYFSYDVKMKEKGDIPEGYSVSREKKERFSLILESASTNQTSMYLCASTRAGAYSNQPQHFGDGTRLSIL.

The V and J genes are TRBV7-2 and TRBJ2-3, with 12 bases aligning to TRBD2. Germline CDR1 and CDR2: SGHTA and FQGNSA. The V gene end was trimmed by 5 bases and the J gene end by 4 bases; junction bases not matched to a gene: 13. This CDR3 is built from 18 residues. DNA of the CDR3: TGTGCCAGCAGCCCTCCTAGCGGGAGGGCAGCACGAGCAGATACGCAGTATTTT. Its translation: CASSPPSGRAARADTQYF.

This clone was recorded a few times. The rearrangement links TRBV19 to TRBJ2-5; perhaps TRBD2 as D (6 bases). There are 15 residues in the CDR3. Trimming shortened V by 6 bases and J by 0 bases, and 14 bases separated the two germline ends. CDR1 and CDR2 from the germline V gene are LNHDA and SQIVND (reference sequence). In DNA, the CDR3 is TGTGCCAGTAGCGACCCGCGGGGCAACCAAGAGACCCAGTACTTC. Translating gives CASSDPRGNQETQYF.

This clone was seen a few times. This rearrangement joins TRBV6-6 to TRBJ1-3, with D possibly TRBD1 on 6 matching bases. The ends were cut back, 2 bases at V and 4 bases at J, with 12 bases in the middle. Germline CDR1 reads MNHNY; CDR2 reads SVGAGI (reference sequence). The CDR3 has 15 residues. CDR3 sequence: CASSYLTGLGNTIYF. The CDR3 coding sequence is TGTGCCAGCAGTTACCTTACAGGGTTGGGAAACACCATATATTTT.

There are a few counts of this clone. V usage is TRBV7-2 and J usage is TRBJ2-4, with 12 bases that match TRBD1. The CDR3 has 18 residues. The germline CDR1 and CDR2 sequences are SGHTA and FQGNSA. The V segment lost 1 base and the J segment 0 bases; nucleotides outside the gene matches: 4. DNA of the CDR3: TGTGCCAGCAGCTTAGGGGACAGGGGGCTACTAGCCAAAAACATTCAGTACTTC. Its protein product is CASSLGDRGLLAKNIQYF.

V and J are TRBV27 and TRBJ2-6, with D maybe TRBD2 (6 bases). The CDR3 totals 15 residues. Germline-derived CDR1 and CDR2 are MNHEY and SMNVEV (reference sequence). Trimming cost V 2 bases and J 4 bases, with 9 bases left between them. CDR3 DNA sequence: TGTGCCAGCAGTTTAGGGGGGACCGGGGCCAACGTCCTGACTTTC. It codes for CASSLGGTGANVLTF.

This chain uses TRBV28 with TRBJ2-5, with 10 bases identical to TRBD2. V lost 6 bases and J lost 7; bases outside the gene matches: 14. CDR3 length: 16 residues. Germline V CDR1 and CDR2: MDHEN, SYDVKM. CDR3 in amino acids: CASSSLASGGPGTQYF. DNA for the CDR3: TGTGCCAGCAGCTCTCTGGCTAGCGGGGGACCGGGGACCCAGTACTTC. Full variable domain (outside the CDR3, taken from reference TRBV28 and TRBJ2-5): DVKVTQSSRYLVKRTGEKVFLECVQDMDHENMFWYRQDPGLGLRLIYFSYDVKMKEKGDIPEGYSVSREKKERFSLILESASTNQTSMYLCASSSLASGGPGTQYFGPGTRLLVL.

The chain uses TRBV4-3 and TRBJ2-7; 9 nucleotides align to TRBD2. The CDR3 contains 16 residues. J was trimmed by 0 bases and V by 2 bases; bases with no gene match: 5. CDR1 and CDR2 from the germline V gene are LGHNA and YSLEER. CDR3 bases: TGCGCCAGCAGCCAACAGACTAGCGGAAGCTCCTACGAGCAGTACTTC. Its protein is CASSQQTSGSSYEQYF.

As DNA, the CDR3 is TGCGCCAGCAGCTCCAACTCCGGGACAAATTCCTACGAGCAGTACTTC. This gives the protein CASSSNSGTNSYEQYF. This chain links TRBV5-1 with TRBJ2-7, with D tentatively TRBD1 (6 bases). Germline values: CDR1 SGHRS, CDR2 YFSETQ. CDR3 length: 16 residues. The V end was cut by 3 bases, the J end by 1 base, with 17 bases between. Variable domain in full (rest from reference TRBV5-1 and TRBJ2-7): KAGVTQTPRYLIKTRGQQVTLSCSPISGHRSVSWYQQTPGQGLQFLFEYFSETQRNKGNFPGRFSGRQFSNSRSEMNVSTLELGDSALYLCASSSNSGTNSYEQYFGPGTRLTVT.

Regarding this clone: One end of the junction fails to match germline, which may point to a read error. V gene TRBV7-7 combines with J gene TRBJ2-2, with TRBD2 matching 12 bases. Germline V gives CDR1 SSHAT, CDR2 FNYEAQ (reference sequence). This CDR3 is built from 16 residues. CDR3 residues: CASSKLAGGDTGELFF. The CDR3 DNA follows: TGTGCTAGCAGCAAACTAGCGGGAGGAGACACCGGGGAGCTGTTTTTT.

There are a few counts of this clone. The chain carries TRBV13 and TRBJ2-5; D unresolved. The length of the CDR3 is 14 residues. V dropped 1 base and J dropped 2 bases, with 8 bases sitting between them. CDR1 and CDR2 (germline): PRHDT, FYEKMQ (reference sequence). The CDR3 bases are TGTGCCAGCAGCTTAGTATCCAGACAAGAGACCCAGTACTTC. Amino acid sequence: CASSLVSRQETQYF.